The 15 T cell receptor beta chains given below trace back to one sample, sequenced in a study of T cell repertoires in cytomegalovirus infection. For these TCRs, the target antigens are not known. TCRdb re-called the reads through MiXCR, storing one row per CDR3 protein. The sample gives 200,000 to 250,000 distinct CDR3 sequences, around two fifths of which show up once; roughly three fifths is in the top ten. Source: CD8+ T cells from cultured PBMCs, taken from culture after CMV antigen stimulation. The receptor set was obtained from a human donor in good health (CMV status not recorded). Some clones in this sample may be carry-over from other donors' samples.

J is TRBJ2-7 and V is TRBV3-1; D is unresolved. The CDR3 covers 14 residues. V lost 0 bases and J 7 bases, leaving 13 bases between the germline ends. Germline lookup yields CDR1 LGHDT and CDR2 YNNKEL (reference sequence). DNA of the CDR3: TGTGCCAGCAGCCAAGAGGGAATCCTACGAGAGCAGTACTTC. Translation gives CASSQEGILREQYF.

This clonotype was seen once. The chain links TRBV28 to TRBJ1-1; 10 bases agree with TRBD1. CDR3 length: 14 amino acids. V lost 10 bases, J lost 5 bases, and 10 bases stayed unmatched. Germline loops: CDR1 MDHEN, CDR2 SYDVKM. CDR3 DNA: TGTGCCACCGACTTGGGACAGGGGCAGACTGAAGCTTTCTTT. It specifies CATDLGQGQTEAFF.

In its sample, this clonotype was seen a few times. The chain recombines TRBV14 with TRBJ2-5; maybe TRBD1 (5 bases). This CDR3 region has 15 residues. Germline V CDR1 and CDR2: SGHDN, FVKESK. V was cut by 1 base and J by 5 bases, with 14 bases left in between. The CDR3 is CASSQGGRLWETQYF. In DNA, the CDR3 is TGTGCCAGCAGCCAAGGGGGCAGGCTATGGGAGACCCAGTACTTC. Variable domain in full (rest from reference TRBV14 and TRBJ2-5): EAGVTQFPSHSVIEKGQTVTLRCDPISGHDNLYWYRRVMGKEIKFLLHFVKESKQDESGMPNNRFLAERTGGTYSTLKVQPAELEDSGVYFCASSQGGRLWETQYFGPGTRLLVL.

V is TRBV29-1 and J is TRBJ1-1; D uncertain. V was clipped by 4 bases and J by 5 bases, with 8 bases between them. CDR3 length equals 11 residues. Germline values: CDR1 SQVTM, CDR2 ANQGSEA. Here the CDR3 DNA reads TGCAGCGTTGGTGAGGGAACTGAAGCTTTCTTT. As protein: CSVGEGTEAFF.

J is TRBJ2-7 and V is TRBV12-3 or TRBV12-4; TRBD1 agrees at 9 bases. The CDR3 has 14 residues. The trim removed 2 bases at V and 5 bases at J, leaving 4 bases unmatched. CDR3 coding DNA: TGTGCCAGCAGTTTACGGGGACAGGGACACGAGCAGTACTTC. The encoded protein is CASSLRGQGHEQYF.

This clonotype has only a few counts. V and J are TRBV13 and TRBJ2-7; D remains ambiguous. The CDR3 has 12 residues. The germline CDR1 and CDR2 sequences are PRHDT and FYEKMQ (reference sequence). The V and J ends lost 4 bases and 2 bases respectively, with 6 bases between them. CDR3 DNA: TGTGCCAGCAGCTCGCTAGCCTACGAGCAGTACTTC. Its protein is CASSSLAYEQYF. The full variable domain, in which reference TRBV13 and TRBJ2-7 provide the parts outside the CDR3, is AAGVIQSPRHLIKEKRETATLKCYPIPRHDTVYWYQQGPGQDPQFLISFYEKMQSDKGSIPDRFSAQQFSDYHSELNMSSLELGDSALYFCASSSLAYEQYFGPGTRLTVT.

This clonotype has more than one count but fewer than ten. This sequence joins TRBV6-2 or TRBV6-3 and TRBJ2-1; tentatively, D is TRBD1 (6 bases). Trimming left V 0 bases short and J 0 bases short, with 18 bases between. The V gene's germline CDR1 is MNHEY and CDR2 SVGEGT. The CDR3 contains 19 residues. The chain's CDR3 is CASSYSSQGRISSYNEQFF. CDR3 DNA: TGTGCCAGCAGTTACTCTAGCCAGGGGAGAATTAGCTCCTACAATGAGCAGTTCTTC.

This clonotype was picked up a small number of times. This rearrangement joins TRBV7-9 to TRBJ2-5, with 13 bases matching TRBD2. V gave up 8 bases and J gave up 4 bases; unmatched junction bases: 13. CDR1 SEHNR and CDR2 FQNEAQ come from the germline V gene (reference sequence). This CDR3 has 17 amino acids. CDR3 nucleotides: TGTGCCAGCGGGGGGACTAGCGGGACCCGAGGGGGAGAGACCCAGTACTTC. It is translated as CASGGTSGTRGGETQYF. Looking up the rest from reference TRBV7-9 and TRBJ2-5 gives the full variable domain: DTGVSQNPRHKITKRGQNVTFRCDPISEHNRLYWYRQTLGQGPEFLTYFQNEAQLEKSRLLSDRFSAERPKGSFSTLEIQRTEQGDSAMYLCASGGTSGTRGGETQYFGPGTRLLVL.

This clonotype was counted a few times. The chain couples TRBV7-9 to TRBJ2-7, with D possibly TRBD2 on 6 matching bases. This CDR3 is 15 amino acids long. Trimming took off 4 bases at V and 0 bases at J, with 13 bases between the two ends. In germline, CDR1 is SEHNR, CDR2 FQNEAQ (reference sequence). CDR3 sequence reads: CASSSTRGISYEQYF. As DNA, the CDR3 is TGTGCCAGCAGCTCCACACGGGGGATCTCCTACGAGCAGTACTTC. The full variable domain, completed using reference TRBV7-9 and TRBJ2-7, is DTGVSQNPRHKITKRGQNVTFRCDPISEHNRLYWYRQTLGQGPEFLTYFQNEAQLEKSRLLSDRFSAERPKGSFSTLEIQRTEQGDSAMYLCASSSTRGISYEQYFGPGTRLTVT.

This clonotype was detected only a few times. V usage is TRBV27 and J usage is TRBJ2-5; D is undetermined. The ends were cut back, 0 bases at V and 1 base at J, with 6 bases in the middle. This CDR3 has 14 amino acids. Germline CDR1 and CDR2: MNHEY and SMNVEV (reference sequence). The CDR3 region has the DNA TGTGCCAGCAGTTTATCGACAAGCCAAGAGACCCAGTACTTC. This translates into CASSLSTSQETQYF.

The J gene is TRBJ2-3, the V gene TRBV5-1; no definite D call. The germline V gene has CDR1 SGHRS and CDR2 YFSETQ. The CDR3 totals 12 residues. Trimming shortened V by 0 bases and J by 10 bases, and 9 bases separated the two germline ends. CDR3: CASSLGSDPQYF. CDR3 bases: TGCGCCAGCAGCTTGGGGTCAGACCCGCAGTATTTT.

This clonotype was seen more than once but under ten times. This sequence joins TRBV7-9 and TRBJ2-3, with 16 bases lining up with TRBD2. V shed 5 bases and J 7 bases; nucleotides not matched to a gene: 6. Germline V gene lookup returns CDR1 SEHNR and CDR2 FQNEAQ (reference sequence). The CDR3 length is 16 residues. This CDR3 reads CASSRGTSGRGNTQYF. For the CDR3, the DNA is TGTGCCAGCAGCCGAGGGACTAGCGGGAGGGGAAATACGCAGTATTTT.

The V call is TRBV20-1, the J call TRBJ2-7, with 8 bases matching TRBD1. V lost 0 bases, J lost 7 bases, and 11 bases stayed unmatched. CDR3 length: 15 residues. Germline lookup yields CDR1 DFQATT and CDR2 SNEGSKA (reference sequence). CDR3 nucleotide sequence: TGCAGTGCTAGAGACGGCGGGACAGGCCAGAGGGAGCAGTACTTC. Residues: CSARDGGTGQREQYF.

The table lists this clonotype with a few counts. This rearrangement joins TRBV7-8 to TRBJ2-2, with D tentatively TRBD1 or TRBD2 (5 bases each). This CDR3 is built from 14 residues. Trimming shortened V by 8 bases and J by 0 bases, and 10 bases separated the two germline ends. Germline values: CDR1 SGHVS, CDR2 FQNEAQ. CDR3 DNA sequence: TGTGCCAGCTTTGGGGACGCGAACACCGGGGAGCTGTTTTTT. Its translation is CASFGDANTGELFF.

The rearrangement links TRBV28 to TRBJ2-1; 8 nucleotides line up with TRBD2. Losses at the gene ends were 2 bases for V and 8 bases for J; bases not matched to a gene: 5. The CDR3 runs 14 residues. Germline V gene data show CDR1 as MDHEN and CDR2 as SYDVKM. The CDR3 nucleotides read TGTGCCAGCAGTTTACTAGCGGGTATGGATGAGCAGTTCTTC. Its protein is CASSLLAGMDEQFF.